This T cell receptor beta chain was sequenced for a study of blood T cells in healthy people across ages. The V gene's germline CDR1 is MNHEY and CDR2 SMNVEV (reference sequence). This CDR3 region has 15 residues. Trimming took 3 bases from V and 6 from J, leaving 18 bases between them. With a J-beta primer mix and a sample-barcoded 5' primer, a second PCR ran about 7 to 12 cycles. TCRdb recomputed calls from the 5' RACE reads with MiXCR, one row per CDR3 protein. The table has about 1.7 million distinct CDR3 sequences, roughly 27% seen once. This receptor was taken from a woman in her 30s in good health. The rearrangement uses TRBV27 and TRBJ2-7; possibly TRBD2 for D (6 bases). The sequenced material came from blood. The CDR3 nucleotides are TGTGCCAGCAGTTTGGAGGGAGTTGGCCTCGGCGAGCAGTACTTC. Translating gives CASSLEGVGLGEQYF.